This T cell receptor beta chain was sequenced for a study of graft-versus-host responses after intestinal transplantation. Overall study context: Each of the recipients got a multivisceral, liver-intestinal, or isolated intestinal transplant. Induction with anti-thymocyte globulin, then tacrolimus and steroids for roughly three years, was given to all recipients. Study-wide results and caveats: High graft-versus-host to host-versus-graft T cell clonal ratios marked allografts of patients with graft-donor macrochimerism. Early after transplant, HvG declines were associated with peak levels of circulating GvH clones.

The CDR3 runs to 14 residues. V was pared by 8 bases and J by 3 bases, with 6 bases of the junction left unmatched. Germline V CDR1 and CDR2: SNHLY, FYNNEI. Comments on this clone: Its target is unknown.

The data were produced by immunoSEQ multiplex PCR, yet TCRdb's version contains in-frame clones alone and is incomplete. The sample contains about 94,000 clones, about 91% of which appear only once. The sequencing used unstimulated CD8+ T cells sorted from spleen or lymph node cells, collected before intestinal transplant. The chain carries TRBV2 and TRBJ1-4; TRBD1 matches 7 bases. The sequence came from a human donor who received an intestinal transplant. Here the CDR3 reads CASWRGQSNEKLFF. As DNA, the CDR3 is TGTGCCAGCTGGAGGGGACAGTCTAATGAAAAACTGTTTTTT.